This TCR beta chain comes out of a study of T-cell memory formation after mild COVID-19. As for the study in general: There were largely donor-specific TCR clusters.

Germline CDR1 LGHNA, CDR2 YNFKEQ. This CDR3 has 17 residues. V lost 1 base, J lost 6 bases, and 21 bases lay in between. This clonotype was detected ten times or more. TCRdb re-called the 5' RACE reads through MiXCR, storing one row per CDR3 protein. The sample has more than 400,000 distinct CDR3 sequences, about 20% seen once; the top ten hold 9% to 15%. Sequencing input: PBMCs or a T cell subset sorted from them (not recorded which). This sequence was found in an adult woman who had mild COVID-19 (a few samples of this study predate the infection). Cell type and time point are not known. The rearrangement links TRBV4-2 to TRBJ2-5; D is possibly TRBD2 (5 bases). CDR3 region: CASSQGNGSAVPQTQYF. The CDR3 nucleotides are TGTGCCAGCAGCCAAGGGAATGGTAGCGCCGTCCCCCAGACCCAGTACTTC.